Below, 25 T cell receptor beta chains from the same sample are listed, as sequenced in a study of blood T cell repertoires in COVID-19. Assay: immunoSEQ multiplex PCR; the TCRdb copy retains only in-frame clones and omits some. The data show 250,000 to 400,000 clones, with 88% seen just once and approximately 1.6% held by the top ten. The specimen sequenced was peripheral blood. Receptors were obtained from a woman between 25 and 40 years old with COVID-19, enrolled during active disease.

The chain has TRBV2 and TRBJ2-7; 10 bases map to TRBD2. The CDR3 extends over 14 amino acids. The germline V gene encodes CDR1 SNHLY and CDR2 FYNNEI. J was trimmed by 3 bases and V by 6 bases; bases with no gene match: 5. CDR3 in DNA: TGTGCCAGCAGCTCTAGCGGGGGTTTCTACGAGCAGTACGTC. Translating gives CASSSSGGFYEQYV.

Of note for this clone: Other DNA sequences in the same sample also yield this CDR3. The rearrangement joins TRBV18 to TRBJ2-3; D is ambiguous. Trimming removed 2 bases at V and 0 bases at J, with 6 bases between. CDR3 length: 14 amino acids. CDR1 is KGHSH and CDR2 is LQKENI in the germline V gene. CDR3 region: CASSPGQSTDTQYF. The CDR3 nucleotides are TGTGCCAGCTCACCAGGGCAGAGCACAGATACGCAGTATTTT.

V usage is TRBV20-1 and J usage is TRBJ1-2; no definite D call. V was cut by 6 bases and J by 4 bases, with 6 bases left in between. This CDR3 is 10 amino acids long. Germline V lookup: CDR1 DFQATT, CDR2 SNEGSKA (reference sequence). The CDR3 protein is CSAGAYGYTF. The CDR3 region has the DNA TGCAGTGCAGGAGCCTATGGCTACACCTTC.

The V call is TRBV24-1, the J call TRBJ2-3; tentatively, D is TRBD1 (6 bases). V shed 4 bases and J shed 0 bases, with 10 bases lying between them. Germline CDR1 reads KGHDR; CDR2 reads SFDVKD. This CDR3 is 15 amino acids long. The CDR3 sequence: CATSDRGGSTDTQYF. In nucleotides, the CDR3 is TGTGCCACCAGTGACCGAGGGGGTAGCACAGATACGCAGTATTTT.

The CDR3 nucleotides are TGTGCCAGCAGCTTGGGACTAGCGGGGCACACAGATACGCAGTATTTT. It translates to CASSLGLAGHTDTQYF. The chain uses TRBV11-2 and TRBJ2-3; 13 bases map to TRBD2. The V and J ends lost 3 bases and 2 bases, in that order; junction bases with no gene match: 2. In germline, CDR1 is SGHAT, CDR2 FQNNGV. The CDR3 extends over 16 amino acids.

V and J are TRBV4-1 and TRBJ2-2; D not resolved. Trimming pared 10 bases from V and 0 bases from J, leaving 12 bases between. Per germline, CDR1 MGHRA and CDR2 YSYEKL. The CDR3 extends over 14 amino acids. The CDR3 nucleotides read TGCGCCACCACGAGAACCGCGAACACCGGGGAGCTGTTTTTT. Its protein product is CATTRTANTGELFF.

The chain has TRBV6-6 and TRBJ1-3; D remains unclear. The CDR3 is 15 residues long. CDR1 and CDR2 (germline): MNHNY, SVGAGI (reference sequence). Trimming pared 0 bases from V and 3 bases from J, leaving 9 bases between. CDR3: CASSYSTTYGNTIYF. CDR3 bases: TGTGCCAGCAGTTACTCGACAACCTATGGAAACACCATATATTTT.

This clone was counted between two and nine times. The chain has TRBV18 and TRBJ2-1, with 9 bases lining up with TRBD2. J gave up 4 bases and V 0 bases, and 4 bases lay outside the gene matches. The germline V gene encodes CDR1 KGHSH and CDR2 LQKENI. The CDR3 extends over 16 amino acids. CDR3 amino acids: CASSPPEAGGYNEQFF. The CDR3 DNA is TGTGCCAGCTCACCACCGGAAGCGGGGGGATACAATGAGCAGTTCTTC.

CDR3 nucleotides: TGTGCCAGCAGCCTGTCGGGCGGGGAGCTGTTTTTT. Encoded protein: CASSLSGGELFF. The rearrangement links TRBV14 to TRBJ2-2; no reliable D call. V was pared by 4 bases and J by 7 bases, with 7 bases between. The CDR3 consists of 12 residues. Germline values: CDR1 SGHDN, CDR2 FVKESK.

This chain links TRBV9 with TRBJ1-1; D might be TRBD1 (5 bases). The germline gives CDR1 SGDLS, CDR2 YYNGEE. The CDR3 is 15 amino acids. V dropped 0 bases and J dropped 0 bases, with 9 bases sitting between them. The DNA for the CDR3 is TGTGCCAGCAGCGTAGCAGGAGGGGTGAACACTGAAGCTTTCTTT. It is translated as CASSVAGGVNTEAFF. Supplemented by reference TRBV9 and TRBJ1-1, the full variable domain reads DSGVTQTPKHLITATGQRVTLRCSPRSGDLSVYWYQQSLDQGLQFLIQYYNGEERAKGNILERFSAQQFPDLHSELNLSSLELGDSALYFCASSVAGGVNTEAFFGQGTRLTVV.

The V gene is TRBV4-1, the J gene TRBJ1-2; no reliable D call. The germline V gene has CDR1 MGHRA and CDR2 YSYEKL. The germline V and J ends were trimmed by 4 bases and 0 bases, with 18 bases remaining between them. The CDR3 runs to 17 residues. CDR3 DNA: TGCGCCAGCAGCCTAGACGGTGGAGTCCTAGCTAACTATGGCTACACCTTC. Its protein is CASSLDGGVLANYGYTF.

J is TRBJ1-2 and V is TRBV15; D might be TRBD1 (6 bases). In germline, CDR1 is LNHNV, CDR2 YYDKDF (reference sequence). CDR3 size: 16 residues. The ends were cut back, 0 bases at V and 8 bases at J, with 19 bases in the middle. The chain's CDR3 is CATSRDYRAGEVGYTF. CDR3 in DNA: TGTGCCACCAGCAGAGATTACCGGGCAGGGGAAGTCGGCTACACCTTC.

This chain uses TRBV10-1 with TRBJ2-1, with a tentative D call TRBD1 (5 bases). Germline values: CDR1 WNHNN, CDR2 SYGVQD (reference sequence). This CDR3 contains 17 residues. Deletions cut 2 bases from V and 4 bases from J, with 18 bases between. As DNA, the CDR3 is TGCGCCAGCAGTGAGGAGGATCTAAAGGGGCAGTACAATGAGCAGTTCTTC. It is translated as CASSEEDLKGQYNEQFF.

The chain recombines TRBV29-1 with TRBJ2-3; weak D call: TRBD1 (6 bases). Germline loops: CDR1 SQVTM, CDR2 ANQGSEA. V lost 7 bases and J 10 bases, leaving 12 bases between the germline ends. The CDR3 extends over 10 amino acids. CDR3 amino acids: CSAEGDSQYF. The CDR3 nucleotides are TGCAGCGCCGAGGGGGATTCGCAGTATTTT.

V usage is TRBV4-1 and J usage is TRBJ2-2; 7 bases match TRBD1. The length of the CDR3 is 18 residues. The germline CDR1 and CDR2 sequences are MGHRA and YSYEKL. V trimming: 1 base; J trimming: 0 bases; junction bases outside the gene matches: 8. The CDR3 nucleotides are TGCGCCAGCAGCCAAGGGGGTACGGGACAGACGAACACCGGGGAGCTGTTTTTT. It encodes CASSQGGTGQTNTGELFF.

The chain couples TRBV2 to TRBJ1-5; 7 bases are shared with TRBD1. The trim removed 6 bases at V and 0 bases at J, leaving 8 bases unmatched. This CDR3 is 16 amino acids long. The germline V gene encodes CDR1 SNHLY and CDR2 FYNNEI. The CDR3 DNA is TGTGCCAGCAGGGGACGGACAGGTAATAGCAATCAGCCCCAGCATTTT. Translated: CASRGRTGNSNQPQHF.

The CDR3 is CASGLVVDRFNQPQHF. Written as DNA, the CDR3 is TGTGCTAGTGGTTTGGTAGTGGACAGGTTCAATCAGCCCCAGCATTTT. This chain connects TRBV12-5 to TRBJ1-5, with TRBD1 matching over 7 bases. Germline CDR1 LGHNT, CDR2 FRNRAP. Losses at the gene ends were 0 bases for V and 3 bases for J; bases not matched to a gene: 5. The CDR3 runs 16 residues.

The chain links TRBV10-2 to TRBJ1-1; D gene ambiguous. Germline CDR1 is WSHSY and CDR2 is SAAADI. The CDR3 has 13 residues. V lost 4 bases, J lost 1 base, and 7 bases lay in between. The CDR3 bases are TGCGCCAGCAGTGGTGCAGGGAACACTGAAGCTTTCTTT. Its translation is CASSGAGNTEAFF.

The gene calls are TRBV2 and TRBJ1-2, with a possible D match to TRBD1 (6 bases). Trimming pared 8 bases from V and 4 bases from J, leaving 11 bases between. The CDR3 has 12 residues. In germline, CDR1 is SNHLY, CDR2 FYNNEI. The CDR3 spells CASEDRLYGYTF. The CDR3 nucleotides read TGTGCCAGCGAGGACAGACTCTATGGCTACACCTTC.

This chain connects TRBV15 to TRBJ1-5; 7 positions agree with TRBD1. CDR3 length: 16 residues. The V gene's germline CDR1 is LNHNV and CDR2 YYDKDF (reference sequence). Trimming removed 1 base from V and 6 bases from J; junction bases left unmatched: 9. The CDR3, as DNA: TGTGCCACCAGCAGAGGGCCCCCCGCAGGGGGTCAGCCCCAGCATTTT. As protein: CATSRGPPAGGQPQHF.

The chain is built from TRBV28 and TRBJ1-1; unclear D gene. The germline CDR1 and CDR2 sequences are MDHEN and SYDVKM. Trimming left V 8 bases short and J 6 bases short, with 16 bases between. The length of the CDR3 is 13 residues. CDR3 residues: CASRGLAQPEAFF. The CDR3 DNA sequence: TGTGCCAGCCGAGGTTTGGCGCAACCTGAAGCTTTCTTT.

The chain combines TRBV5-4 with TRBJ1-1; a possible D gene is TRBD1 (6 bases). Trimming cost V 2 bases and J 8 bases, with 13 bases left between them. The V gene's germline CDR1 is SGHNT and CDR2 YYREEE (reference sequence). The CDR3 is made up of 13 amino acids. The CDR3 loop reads CASSLNGGLEAFF. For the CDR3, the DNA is TGTGCCAGCAGCTTAAACGGGGGGCTCGAAGCTTTCTTT.

CDR3 coding DNA: TGTGCCAGCAGCGTAAGAGCGGGGGGTTTCTTCGACGAGCAGTACGTC. This translates into CASSVRAGGFFDEQYV. The chain has TRBV7-2 and TRBJ2-7, with 9 bases fitting TRBD2. J was trimmed by 5 bases and V by 5 bases; bases with no gene match: 13. Germline lookup yields CDR1 SGHTA and CDR2 FQGNSA. The CDR3 extends over 16 amino acids.

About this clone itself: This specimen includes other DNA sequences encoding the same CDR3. CDR3 sequence: CASSLNRDTEAFF. The CDR3 DNA reads as TGCGCCAGCAGCTTGAACAGAGACACTGAAGCTTTCTTT. The chain employs TRBV5-1 and TRBJ1-1, with D unclear. CDR1 SGHRS and CDR2 YFSETQ come from the germline V gene. V lost 1 base and J lost 3, with 7 bases in between. The CDR3 runs 13 residues. The full variable domain, in which reference TRBV5-1 and TRBJ1-1 provide the parts outside the CDR3, is KAGVTQTPRYLIKTRGQQVTLSCSPISGHRSVSWYQQTPGQGLQFLFEYFSETQRNKGNFPGRFSGRQFSNSRSEMNVSTLELGDSALYLCASSLNRDTEAFFGQGTRLTVV.

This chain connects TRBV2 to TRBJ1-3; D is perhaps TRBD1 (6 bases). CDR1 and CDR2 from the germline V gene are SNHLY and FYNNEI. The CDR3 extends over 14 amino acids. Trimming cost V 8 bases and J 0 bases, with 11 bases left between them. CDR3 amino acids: CASEGVISGNTIYF. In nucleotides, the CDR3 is TGTGCCAGCGAGGGGGTCATCTCTGGAAACACCATATATTTT.